The 32 T cell receptor beta chains in this list originate from one sample, sequenced in a study of blood T cell repertoires in COVID-19. Produced via immunoSEQ multiplex PCR; TCRdb's table is partial and in-frame only. Among approximately 240,000 clones listed, nearly 95% were seen once. The source material was peripheral blood. Receptors originate from a man aged 25 to 40 with COVID-19, enrolled during active disease.

The V and J genes are TRBV2 and TRBJ2-7; a possible D gene is TRBD2 (6 bases). Germline values: CDR1 SNHLY, CDR2 FYNNEI. V shed 2 bases and J shed 6 bases, with 23 bases lying between them. The CDR3 contains 17 residues. Written as DNA, the CDR3 is TGTGCCAGCAGTGAAATCTGGACTATACCCCCTACGAGCGAGCAGTACTTC. It encodes CASSEIWTIPPTSEQYF.

The chain links TRBV3-1 (or the pseudogene TRBV3-2) to TRBJ1-1, with a tentative D call TRBD1 (5 bases). The CDR3 runs 14 residues. Trimming removed 4 bases from V and 1 base from J, with 10 bases in between. In germline, CDR1 is LGHDT, CDR2 YNNKEL (reference sequence). The CDR3 bases are TGTGCCAGCAGCCCGATTAGGGGGAACACTGAAGCTTTCTTT. It codes for CASSPIRGNTEAFF.

This clone appeared a single time. J is TRBJ2-1 and V is TRBV7-9; no clear D gene. Deletions cut 6 bases from V and 5 bases from J, with 8 bases between. The V gene's germline CDR1 is SEHNR and CDR2 FQNEAQ (reference sequence). This CDR3 spans 12 amino acids. The CDR3 loop reads CASRQEHNEQFF. CDR3 coding DNA: TGTGCCAGCAGACAAGAACACAATGAGCAGTTCTTC. The complete variable domain, with remaining parts taken from reference TRBV7-9 and TRBJ2-1, reads DTGVSQNPRHKITKRGQNVTFRCDPISEHNRLYWYRQTLGQGPEFLTYFQNEAQLEKSRLLSDRFSAERPKGSFSTLEIQRTEQGDSAMYLCASRQEHNEQFFGPGTRLTVL.

The J gene is TRBJ1-6, the V gene TRBV19; no clear D. This CDR3 spans 13 amino acids. V lost 7 bases to trimming and J lost 5 bases, with 9 bases between them. Germline CDR1 LNHDA, CDR2 SQIVND (reference sequence). Here the CDR3 reads CASKRENNSPLHF. The CDR3 DNA is TGTGCCAGTAAAAGGGAGAATAATTCACCCCTCCACTTT.

Details on this clone: Distinct nucleotide sequences in the sample also encode this CDR3. This rearrangement joins TRBV9 to TRBJ2-2, with D maybe TRBD2 (6 bases). Germline CDR1 reads SGDLS; CDR2 reads YYNGEE. The V end was cut by 2 bases, the J end by 4 bases, with 6 bases between. CDR3 size: 13 residues. Written as DNA, the CDR3 is TGTGCCAGCAGCGTTAGCGGCACCGGGGAGCTGTTTTTT. Translation gives CASSVSGTGELFF.

Points on this clone: Sequence at one end of the junction differs from germline and may be a read error. V gene TRBV11-2 combines with J gene TRBJ2-1; D perhaps matches TRBD1 (6 bases). In germline, CDR1 is SGHAT, CDR2 FQNNGV. This CDR3 has 15 residues. CDR3 region: CASSLEGGSYNEQFF. The DNA for the CDR3 is TGTGCCAGCAGTTTAGAAGGGGGTTCCTACAATGAGCAGTTCTTC.

The rearrangement uses TRBV5-4 and TRBJ1-2, with TRBD1 matching over 7 bases. The V gene end was trimmed by 5 bases and the J gene end by 2 bases; junction bases not matched to a gene: 9. This CDR3 is 15 amino acids long. The V gene's germline CDR1 is SGHNT and CDR2 YYREEE (reference sequence). In DNA form, the CDR3 reads TGTGCCAGCAGGTTTGGGACAGCGCAAAACTATGGCTACACCTTC. Its translation is CASRFGTAQNYGYTF. The variable domain in full, completed from reference TRBV5-4 and TRBJ1-2, reads ETGVTQSPTHLIKTRGQQVTLRCSSQSGHNTVSWYQQALGQGPQFIFQYYREEENGRGNFPPRFSGLQFPNYSSELNVNALELDDSALYLCASRFGTAQNYGYTFGSGTRLTVV.

V usage is TRBV6-4 and J usage is TRBJ1-2, with 11 bases fitting TRBD1. The CDR3 extends over 15 amino acids. CDR1 and CDR2 from the germline V gene are MRHNA and SNTAGT. J lost 5 bases, V lost 5 bases, and 7 bases had no gene match. In DNA form, the CDR3 reads TGTGCCAGCAGTCCCGGGACAGGGGGATCTTATGGCTACACCTTC. Translating it yields CASSPGTGGSYGYTF.

This chain's CDR3 is CASSQDPPAGTGRTHSPLHF. In DNA form, the CDR3 reads TGCGCCAGCAGCCAAGATCCGCCTGCAGGGACAGGGAGGACTCATTCACCCCTCCACTTT. The rearrangement joins TRBV4-1 to TRBJ1-6, with TRBD1 matching over 9 bases. CDR3 length equals 20 residues. V lost 0 bases to trimming and J lost 8 bases; unmatched junction nucleotides: 17. CDR1 is MGHRA, CDR2 YSYEKL, per germline.

The V call is TRBV6-1, the J call TRBJ2-7; D gene unclear. The germline V gene encodes CDR1 MNHNS and CDR2 SASEGT. This CDR3 contains 13 residues. V was pared by 0 bases and J by 6 bases, with 9 bases between. CDR3 DNA sequence: TGTGCCAGCAGTGAAGCGACGGAGTTCGAGCAGTACTTC. This translates into CASSEATEFEQYF.

The rearrangement joins TRBV7-9 to TRBJ2-7; D is possibly TRBD2 (6 bases). There are 14 residues in the CDR3. Germline CDR1 SEHNR, CDR2 FQNEAQ (reference sequence). V was cut by 0 bases and J by 3 bases, with 9 bases left in between. The CDR3 region has the DNA TGTGCCAGCAGCTTAGCGACGGGAGACTACGAGCAGTACTTC. Protein: CASSLATGDYEQYF. Drawing the rest from reference TRBV7-9 and TRBJ2-7, the complete variable domain is DTGVSQNPRHKITKRGQNVTFRCDPISEHNRLYWYRQTLGQGPEFLTYFQNEAQLEKSRLLSDRFSAERPKGSFSTLEIQRTEQGDSAMYLCASSLATGDYEQYFGPGTRLTVT.

V is TRBV4-2 and J is TRBJ2-3, with 13 bases that match TRBD2. The germline V gene has CDR1 LGHNA and CDR2 YNFKEQ. V shed 2 bases, J shed 0 bases, and the junction held 8 bases outside the gene matches. The CDR3 is 19 residues long. The CDR3 DNA follows: TGTGCCAGCAGCCAACCCAAAAGACTAGCGGGGGGTAGCACAGATACGCAGTATTTT. Its translation is CASSQPKRLAGGSTDTQYF.

To note about this clone: Other DNA sequences in the same sample also yield this CDR3. The V gene is TRBV10-3, the J gene TRBJ1-5, with a tentative D call TRBD1 (5 bases). Germline V CDR1 and CDR2: ENHRY, SYGVKD. V shed 6 bases and J shed 0 bases, with 9 bases lying between them. CDR3 size: 14 residues. The CDR3 here is CAISRDSSNQPQHF. The DNA of the CDR3 is TGTGCCATCAGCCGCGACAGTAGCAATCAGCCCCAGCATTTT.

The V gene is TRBV5-1, the J gene TRBJ1-1, with TRBD1 matching over 7 bases. The CDR3 is 14 amino acids. V lost 1 base to trimming and J lost 3 bases; unmatched junction nucleotides: 3. Looked up from germline, CDR1 is SGHRS and CDR2 is YFSETQ. CDR3 region: CASSLIQGDTEAFF. Here the CDR3 DNA reads TGCGCCAGCAGCTTGATTCAGGGGGACACTGAAGCTTTCTTT.

This sequence joins TRBV6-1 and TRBJ2-3, with D possibly being TRBD1 (7 bases). The CDR3 runs 16 residues. Trimming stripped 3 bases from V and 4 bases from J, with 17 bases between. The germline CDR1 and CDR2 sequences are MNHNS and SASEGT. CDR3 residues: CASSDAQGGWADTQYF. The CDR3 bases are TGTGCCAGCAGTGACGCTCAGGGGGGTTGGGCAGATACGCAGTATTTT.

V is TRBV6-5 and J is TRBJ1-2; D gene unclear. The length of the CDR3 is 14 residues. The V end was cut by 2 bases, the J end by 3 bases, with 10 bases between. Germline values: CDR1 MNHEY, CDR2 SVGAGI. For the CDR3, the DNA is TGTGCCAGCAGTTACGCCCAGGCCTACTATGGCTACACCTTC. It translates to CASSYAQAYYGYTF.

The J gene is TRBJ1-1, the V gene TRBV6-5; weak D call: TRBD1 (6 bases). The length of the CDR3 is 14 residues. CDR1 is MNHEY, CDR2 SVGAGI, per germline. V was shortened by 6 bases and J by 1 base, with 12 bases between the two germline ends. The CDR3 is CASRTDRQNTEAFF. CDR3 coding DNA: TGTGCCAGCAGGACGGACAGACAGAACACTGAAGCTTTCTTT.

The gene calls are TRBV6-2 or TRBV6-3 and TRBJ2-7; D may be TRBD2 (7 bases). V was clipped by 0 bases and J by 4 bases, with 10 bases between them. Germline V lookup: CDR1 MNHEY, CDR2 SVGEGT. The CDR3 totals 14 residues. The CDR3 sequence: CASSYSRGGYEQYF. The CDR3 nucleotides are TGTGCCAGCAGTTACTCGAGGGGGGGGTACGAGCAGTACTTC.

The CDR3 DNA follows: TGTGCCAGCAGCCTCGGGGGGGCCGGGACAGATACGCAGTATTTT. Protein sequence: CASSLGGAGTDTQYF. This sequence joins TRBV6-5 and TRBJ2-3; TRBD2 agrees at 8 bases. The CDR3 is 15 residues long. The germline V gene has CDR1 MNHEY and CDR2 SVGAGI. Trimming took 6 bases from V and 3 from J; bases not matched to a gene: 8.

V is TRBV27 and J is TRBJ1-2; 7 bases match TRBD1. Germline lookup yields CDR1 MNHEY and CDR2 SMNVEV (reference sequence). CDR3 length: 12 residues. Losses at the gene ends were 7 bases for V and 7 bases for J; bases not matched to a gene: 6. The CDR3 sequence: CASTGTAGGYTF. DNA for the CDR3: TGTGCCAGCACCGGGACAGCTGGTGGCTACACCTTC.

This chain uses TRBV10-1 with TRBJ1-1; D not certain. This CDR3 comprises 13 residues. CDR1 is WNHNN, CDR2 SYGVQD, per germline (reference sequence). V was pared by 3 bases and J by 5 bases, with 10 bases between. Here the CDR3 reads CASSDGEGTEAFF. CDR3 nucleotide sequence: TGCGCCAGCAGTGATGGGGAGGGTACTGAAGCTTTCTTT.

V and J are TRBV28 and TRBJ1-1, with TRBD1 matching 9 bases. Germline V gene lookup returns CDR1 MDHEN and CDR2 SYDVKM. This CDR3 is built from 18 residues. The V gene end was trimmed by 5 bases and the J gene end by 5 bases; junction bases not matched to a gene: 18. The CDR3 here is CASSPLWGPGTGRTEAFF. The CDR3 nucleotides are TGTGCCAGCAGTCCTTTATGGGGGCCCGGGACAGGGCGTACTGAAGCTTTCTTT.

The rearrangement links TRBV25-1 to TRBJ1-2; TRBD1 is a possible D gene (6 bases). The CDR3 consists of 14 residues. Trimming took 3 bases from V and 5 from J, leaving 13 bases between them. Germline lookup yields CDR1 MGHDK and CDR2 SYGVNS. Written as DNA, the CDR3 is TGTGCCAGCAGTGACCAAACAGGGCTTTATGGCTACACCTTC. It codes for CASSDQTGLYGYTF.

The rearrangement links TRBV7-9 to TRBJ2-3; 13 nucleotides line up with TRBD2. This CDR3 contains 18 residues. Trimming took 6 bases from V and 0 from J; bases not matched to a gene: 9. Germline V lookup: CDR1 SEHNR, CDR2 FQNEAQ (reference sequence). CDR3 DNA sequence: TGTGCCAGCAGAACAGGACTAGCGGGGGCCGCTAGCACAGATACGCAGTATTTT. Its protein product is CASRTGLAGAASTDTQYF.

The chain recombines TRBV4-2 with TRBJ2-7; 8 positions agree with TRBD2. The CDR3 loop spans 15 amino acids. CDR1 LGHNA and CDR2 YNFKEQ come from the germline V gene. V lost 1 base, J lost 0 bases, and 2 bases stayed unmatched. The CDR3 DNA reads as TGTGCCAGCAGCCAAGCCGGGGGGGGCTCCTACGAGCAGTACTTC. Residues: CASSQAGGGSYEQYF.

The chain is built from TRBV3-1 (or the pseudogene TRBV3-2) and TRBJ2-1, with D tentatively TRBD1 (6 bases). The V end lost 0 bases, the J end lost 5 bases, and 14 bases lay between the germline ends. In germline, CDR1 is LGHDT, CDR2 YNNKEL (reference sequence). There are 16 residues in the CDR3. For the CDR3, the DNA is TGTGCCAGCAGCCAAGAATGGGGGCCATCAAACAATGAGCAGTTCTTC. Residues: CASSQEWGPSNNEQFF.

The V and J genes are TRBV2 and TRBJ1-2; TRBD1 might be the D (6 bases). This CDR3 is 13 amino acids long. Deletions cut 6 bases from V and 8 bases from J, with 16 bases between. The V gene's germline CDR1 is SNHLY and CDR2 FYNNEI. The CDR3 coding sequence is TGTGCCAGCAGCGCAGACAGGCGAGGAGGCTACACCTTC. Translated: CASSADRRGGYTF.

The chain combines TRBV3-1 (or the pseudogene TRBV3-2) with TRBJ1-2, with 10 nucleotides matching TRBD1. Germline V lookup: CDR1 LGHDT, CDR2 YNNKEL (reference sequence). Trimming removed 5 bases from V and 8 bases from J; junction bases left unmatched: 8. This CDR3 is 14 amino acids long. In nucleotides, the CDR3 is TGTGCCAGCAGCGCCCGGGACAGGGGCGGCGGCTACACCTTC. It translates to CASSARDRGGGYTF.

A single count supports this clone. The V call is TRBV6-5, the J call TRBJ1-2; 7 bases are a match to TRBD1. J was trimmed by 5 bases and V by 2 bases; bases with no gene match: 8. Looked up from germline, CDR1 is MNHEY and CDR2 is SVGAGI. The CDR3 is 15 amino acids. The CDR3 reads CASSYGRGPHYGYTF. CDR3 DNA sequence: TGTGCCAGCAGTTACGGAAGGGGGCCCCATTATGGCTACACCTTC.

This clone was recorded once. The rearrangement links TRBV5-1 to TRBJ2-3, with D hard to call. Trimming took 0 bases from V and 6 from J, leaving 5 bases between them. The germline V gene has CDR1 SGHRS and CDR2 YFSETQ. The CDR3 has 12 amino acids. DNA for the CDR3: TGCGCCAGCAGCTTGGAACTGGATACGCAGTATTTT. Encoded protein: CASSLELDTQYF.

The chain uses TRBV6-1 and TRBJ1-2; D not resolved. Trimming cost V 3 bases and J 2 bases, with 7 bases left between them. The CDR3 has 13 residues. Germline V gene lookup returns CDR1 MNHNS and CDR2 SASEGT. In DNA form, the CDR3 reads TGTGCCAGCAGTGAGTTCAGAAACTATGGCTACACCTTC. This gives the protein CASSEFRNYGYTF.

This clone was seen a single time. The V gene is TRBV5-1, the J gene TRBJ2-1, with 11 bases that match TRBD2. Germline V CDR1 and CDR2: SGHRS, YFSETQ. The V segment lost 3 bases and the J segment 6 bases; nucleotides outside the gene matches: 5. The CDR3 extends over 15 amino acids. The CDR3 DNA sequence: TGCGCCAGCAGCTCAGGGACTAGCGGACCCAATGAGCAGTTCTTC. This sequence encodes CASSSGTSGPNEQFF.